Listed below are T cell receptor beta chains from one sample, sequenced in a study of shared clonotypes between healthy human individuals. The table came from immunoSEQ multiplex PCR; TCRdb's copy has only in-frame clones and leaves some out. The sample records 90,000 to 100,000 clones, approximately 51% being singletons. Specimen: PBMCs. These receptor sequences come from a woman aged 40 to 50 in good health. Some clones in this sample may be carry-over from other donors' samples. Each CDR3 is given with its conserved first and last residue. D genes are given only for firm matches. Clone size is given for some rows only: seen once, a few or many times, or a class if the clone is expanded.

V gene: TRBV28; J gene: TRBJ2-3; clone size: .; D gene: .; CDR3 DNA: TGTGCCAGCAGTTTAGGATATACTGCCACAGATACGCAGTATTTT; CDR3 protein: CASSLGYTATDTQYF
V gene: TRBV30; J gene: TRBJ1-3; clone size: once; D gene: .; CDR3 DNA: TGTGCCTGGGCCTCAGGGTTACGAAACACCATATATTTT; CDR3 protein: CAWASGLRNTIYF
V gene: TRBV6-4; J gene: TRBJ2-3; clone size: .; D gene: TRBD2; CDR3 DNA: TGTGCCAGCAGTGACTCGTCGGGAGGGCCAGATACGCAGTATTTT; CDR3 protein: CASSDSSGGPDTQYF
V gene: TRBV4-1; J gene: TRBJ1-1; clone size: once; D gene: .; CDR3 DNA: TGCGCCAGCAGCCATCCACAGGGCCGGGCGAACACTGAAGCTTTCTTT; CDR3 protein: CASSHPQGRANTEAFF
V gene: TRBV6-5; J gene: TRBJ2-5; clone size: .; D gene: .; CDR3 DNA: TGTGCCAGCAGTCAGGGCTCGGAGACCCAGTACTTC; CDR3 protein: CASSQGSETQYF
V gene: TRBV18; J gene: TRBJ2-1; clone size: few; D gene: TRBD2; CDR3 DNA: TGTGCCAGCTCACCACGGACTAGCGGGAGGGTTAATGAGCAGTTCTTC; CDR3 protein: CASSPRTSGRVNEQFF
V gene: TRBV5-6; J gene: TRBJ2-7; clone size: .; D gene: TRBD1; CDR3 DNA: TGTGCCAGCAGCTTGGACGGACAGGGTTGGGAGCAGTACTTC; CDR3 protein: CASSLDGQGWEQYF
V gene: TRBV5-4; J gene: TRBJ2-1; clone size: many; D gene: .; CDR3 DNA: TGTGCCAGCAACGTCGGGGACAATGAGCAGTTCTTC; CDR3 protein: CASNVGDNEQFF
V gene: TRBV7-9; J gene: TRBJ1-4; clone size: many; D gene: .; CDR3 DNA: TGTGCCAGCAGCTTAGAGGTTGGAAAACTGTTTTTT; CDR3 protein: CASSLEVGKLFF
V gene: TRBV9; J gene: TRBJ2-6; clone size: .; D gene: TRBD1; CDR3 DNA: TGTGCCAGCAGCCCAACAATCGATTCAATGGGACAGGGGGTGGCCAACGTCCTGACTTTC; CDR3 protein: CASSPTIDSMGQGVANVLTF
V gene: TRBV29-1; J gene: TRBJ2-1; clone size: .; D gene: TRBD2; CDR3 DNA: TGCAGCGTTGACAGAGCGGGATCTTCCTACAATGAGCAGTTCTTC; CDR3 protein: CSVDRAGSSYNEQFF
V gene: TRBV27; J gene: TRBJ1-2; clone size: .; D gene: TRBD1; CDR3 DNA: TGTGCCAGCAGTTTAGTCAGGGGGCAGGGCTACACCTTC; CDR3 protein: CASSLVRGQGYTF
V gene: TRBV27; J gene: TRBJ2-7; clone size: .; D gene: .; CDR3 DNA: TGTGCCAGCGCTACCTATCGGGCGTACGAGCAGTACTTC; CDR3 protein: CASATYRAYEQYF
V gene: TRBV28; J gene: TRBJ2-1; clone size: .; D gene: TRBD1; CDR3 DNA: TGTGCCAGCGACGGGACAGGGACCTCCTACAATGAGCAGTTCTTC; CDR3 protein: CASDGTGTSYNEQFF
V gene: TRBV9; J gene: TRBJ2-5; clone size: .; D gene: .; CDR3 DNA: TGTGCCAGCAGCGCAGGGGACGACGGGCGGGTGACCCAGTACTTC; CDR3 protein: CASSAGDDGRVTQYF
V gene: TRBV30; J gene: TRBJ1-5; clone size: once; D gene: TRBD1; CDR3 DNA: TGTGCCTGGAGTGTACCCAGGGGGCACCCCAATCAGCCCCAGCATTTT; CDR3 protein: CAWSVPRGHPNQPQHF
V gene: TRBV7-9; J gene: TRBJ2-7; clone size: .; D gene: TRBD2; CDR3 DNA: TGTGCCAGTAGCCCCCGCGGGAGCTACTACGAGCAGTACTTC; CDR3 protein: CASSPRGSYYEQYF